A selection of T cell receptor beta chains follows, all from one sample in a study of T-cell reconstitution after alpha-beta-depleted transplantation in children. TCRdb itself ran the PCR reads through MiXCR, one entry per CDR3 protein. The sample shows roughly 220,000 distinct CDR3 sequences, approximately 12% of them seen only once. The source was PBMCs from the stem cell graft donor, collected from the stem cell graft. The receptors stem from a human donor who donated a stem cell graft to a child with acute lymphoblastic leukemia. Both conserved end residues are part of each CDR3. A D gene is named only where the DNA matches it firmly. Not every row has a clone size; where given, it reads once, few, many or a size class.

j_call cdr3_length v_call clone_size d_call cdr3_aa cdr3_nt
TRBJ2-7 12 TRBV20-1 many TRBD1 CSARDRAYEQYF TGCAGTGCTAGGGACAGGGCCTACGAGCAGTACTTC
TRBJ2-2 17 TRBV3-1 many - CASSQQEGRDAIGELFF TGTGCCAGCAGCCAACAAGAAGGGCGGGATGCCATCGGGGAGCTGTTTTTT
TRBJ2-7 14 TRBV5-1 many TRBD2 CASSFAGDTYEQYF TGCGCCAGCAGCTTTGCGGGGGATACCTACGAGCAGTACTTC
TRBJ1-2 11 TRBV20-1 many - CSASRGSGYTF TGCAGTGCTAGTCGGGGAAGTGGCTACACCTTC
TRBJ2-1 18 TRBV11-1 - TRBD2 CASSFPPMGLAEYNEQFF TGTGCCAGCAGCTTCCCCCCAATGGGGCTAGCGGAGTACAATGAGCAGTTCTTC
TRBJ2-1 16 TRBV4-2 - - CASSHPIFVDYNEQFF TGTGCCAGCAGCCACCCCATTTTTGTCGACTACAATGAGCAGTTCTTC
TRBJ2-7 12 TRBV6-2/TRBV6-3 many - CASSERGLEQYF TGTGCCAGCAGCGAAAGGGGTCTCGAGCAGTACTTC
TRBJ1-3 16 TRBV6-1 many - CASSPRTALGGNTIYF TGTGCCAGCAGTCCTCGCACGGCTCTGGGAGGAAACACCATATATTTT
TRBJ2-1 19 TRBV7-9 few - CASSSRPRGSGWSYNEQFF TGTGCCAGCAGCTCACGACCAAGGGGTTCGGGTTGGTCCTACAATGAGCAGTTCTTC
TRBJ2-1 16 TRBV7-9 many - CASSLVRGAAYNEQFF TGTGCCAGCAGCTTAGTTCGGGGGGCGGCGTACAATGAGCAGTTCTTC
TRBJ1-2 15 TRBV5-4 many TRBD1 CASSPNADRNYGYTF TGTGCCAGCAGCCCCAACGCGGACAGGAACTATGGCTACACCTTC
TRBJ2-7 13 TRBV12-3/TRBV12-4 few TRBD1 CASRAGTAYEQYF TGTGCCAGCAGAGCCGGGACAGCCTACGAGCAGTACTTC
TRBJ1-2 15 TRBV12-3/TRBV12-4 many - CASSPGADRHYGYTF TGTGCCAGCAGTCCAGGGGCCGATCGGCACTATGGCTACACCTTC
TRBJ2-1 17 TRBV9 many TRBD2 CASSADLGLADHNEQFF TGTGCCAGCAGCGCGGACTTGGGACTAGCGGACCACAATGAGCAGTTCTTC
TRBJ1-1 17 TRBV28 many TRBD1 CASSSGDRVPMNTEAFF TGTGCCAGCAGTTCCGGGGACAGGGTTCCGATGAACACTGAAGCTTTCTTT
TRBJ1-1 16 TRBV5-1 many TRBD1 CASSPDRGPQNTEAFF TGCGCCAGCAGCCCAGACAGGGGACCCCAGAACACTGAAGCTTTCTTT
TRBJ1-5 15 TRBV4-2 many - CASSHSVSGNQPQHF TGTGCCAGCAGCCATAGCGTTAGTGGCAATCAGCCCCAGCATTTT
TRBJ2-1 15 TRBV27 many TRBD2 CASSPRTSGRDEQFF TGTGCCAGCAGTCCCCGGACTAGCGGTAGGGATGAGCAGTTCTTC
TRBJ2-3 14 TRBV7-2 many - CASSLERRVDTQYF TGTGCCAGCAGCTTAGAGCGGCGGGTAGATACGCAGTATTTT
TRBJ2-1 15 TRBV28 many TRBD1 CASQRGTGDLDEQFF TGTGCCAGCCAAAGGGGGACAGGGGATTTAGATGAGCAGTTCTTC
TRBJ2-4 12 TRBV5-4 - - CASSPGGAIQYF TGTGCCAGCAGCCCAGGTGGGGCCATTCAGTACTTC
TRBJ2-1 14 TRBV12-3/TRBV12-4 many TRBD1 CASIAWGGQGEQFF TGTGCCAGCATCGCCTGGGGCGGACAGGGTGAGCAGTTCTTC
TRBJ2-3 15 TRBV12-3/TRBV12-4 - - CASSWGVVGTDTQYF TGTGCCAGCAGTTGGGGGGTGGTCGGCACAGATACGCAGTATTTT
TRBJ2-5 15 TRBV5-1 many - CASSPMGQVQETQYF TGCGCCAGCAGCCCCATGGGACAAGTACAAGAGACCCAGTACTTC
TRBJ1-1 15 TRBV12-3/TRBV12-4 few TRBD1 CASSSRQGKNTEAFF TGTGCCAGCAGTTCCCGACAGGGGAAGAACACTGAAGCTTTCTTT
TRBJ2-1 16 TRBV5-6 many TRBD1 CASSGLGQKVDNEQFF TGTGCCAGCAGCGGCCTGGGACAGAAGGTTGACAATGAGCAGTTCTTC
TRBJ1-5 13 TRBV5-1 many - CASSRGADQPQHF TGCGCCAGCTCAAGGGGGGCCGATCAGCCCCAGCATTTT
TRBJ2-3 13 TRBV10-3 many - CAISYDGADTQYF TGTGCCATCAGTTATGACGGAGCAGATACGCAGTATTTT